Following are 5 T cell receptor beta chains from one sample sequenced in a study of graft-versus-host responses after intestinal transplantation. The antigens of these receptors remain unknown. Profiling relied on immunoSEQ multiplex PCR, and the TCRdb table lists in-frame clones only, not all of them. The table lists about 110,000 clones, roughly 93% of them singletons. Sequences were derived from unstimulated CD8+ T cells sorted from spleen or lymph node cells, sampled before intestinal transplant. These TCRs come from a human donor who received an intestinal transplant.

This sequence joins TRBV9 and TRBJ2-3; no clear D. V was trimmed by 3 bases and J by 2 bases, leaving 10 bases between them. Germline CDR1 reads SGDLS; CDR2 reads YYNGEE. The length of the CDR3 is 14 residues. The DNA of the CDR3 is TGTGCCAGCAGCGAGGGCTCTAACACAGATACGCAGTATTTT. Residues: CASSEGSNTDTQYF. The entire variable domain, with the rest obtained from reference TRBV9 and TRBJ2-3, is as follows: DSGVTQTPKHLITATGQRVTLRCSPRSGDLSVYWYQQSLDQGLQFLIQYYNGEERAKGNILERFSAQQFPDLHSELNLSSLELGDSALYFCASSEGSNTDTQYFGPGTRLTVL.

CDR3 coding DNA: TGTGCCAGCAGTCCCCATCCGGGACAGGCCCACAATGAGCAGTTCTTC. It codes for CASSPHPGQAHNEQFF. V and J are TRBV27 and TRBJ2-1; 8 nucleotides agree with TRBD1. Trimming removed 5 bases from V and 5 bases from J; junction bases left unmatched: 11. The germline gives CDR1 MNHEY, CDR2 SMNVEV (reference sequence). The CDR3 is 16 residues long.

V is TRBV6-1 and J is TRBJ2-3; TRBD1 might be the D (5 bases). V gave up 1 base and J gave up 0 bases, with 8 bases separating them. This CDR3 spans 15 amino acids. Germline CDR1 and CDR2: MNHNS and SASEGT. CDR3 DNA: TGTGCCAGCAGTGAAGGGGGCGGAAGCACAGATACGCAGTATTTT. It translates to CASSEGGGSTDTQYF.

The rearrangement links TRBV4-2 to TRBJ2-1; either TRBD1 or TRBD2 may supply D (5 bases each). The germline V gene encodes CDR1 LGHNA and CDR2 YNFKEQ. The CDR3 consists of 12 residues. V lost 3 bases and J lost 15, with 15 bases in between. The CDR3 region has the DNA TGTGCCAGCAGCCAGGCATCGGGGCAGCTGTTCTTC. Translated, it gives CASSQASGQLFF.

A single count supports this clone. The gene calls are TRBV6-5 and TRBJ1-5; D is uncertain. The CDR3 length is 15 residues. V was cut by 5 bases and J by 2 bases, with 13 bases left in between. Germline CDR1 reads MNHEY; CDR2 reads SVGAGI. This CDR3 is CASSTRGVGNQPQHF. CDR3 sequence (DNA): TGTGCCAGCAGTACCCGGGGTGTTGGCAATCAGCCCCAGCATTTT.